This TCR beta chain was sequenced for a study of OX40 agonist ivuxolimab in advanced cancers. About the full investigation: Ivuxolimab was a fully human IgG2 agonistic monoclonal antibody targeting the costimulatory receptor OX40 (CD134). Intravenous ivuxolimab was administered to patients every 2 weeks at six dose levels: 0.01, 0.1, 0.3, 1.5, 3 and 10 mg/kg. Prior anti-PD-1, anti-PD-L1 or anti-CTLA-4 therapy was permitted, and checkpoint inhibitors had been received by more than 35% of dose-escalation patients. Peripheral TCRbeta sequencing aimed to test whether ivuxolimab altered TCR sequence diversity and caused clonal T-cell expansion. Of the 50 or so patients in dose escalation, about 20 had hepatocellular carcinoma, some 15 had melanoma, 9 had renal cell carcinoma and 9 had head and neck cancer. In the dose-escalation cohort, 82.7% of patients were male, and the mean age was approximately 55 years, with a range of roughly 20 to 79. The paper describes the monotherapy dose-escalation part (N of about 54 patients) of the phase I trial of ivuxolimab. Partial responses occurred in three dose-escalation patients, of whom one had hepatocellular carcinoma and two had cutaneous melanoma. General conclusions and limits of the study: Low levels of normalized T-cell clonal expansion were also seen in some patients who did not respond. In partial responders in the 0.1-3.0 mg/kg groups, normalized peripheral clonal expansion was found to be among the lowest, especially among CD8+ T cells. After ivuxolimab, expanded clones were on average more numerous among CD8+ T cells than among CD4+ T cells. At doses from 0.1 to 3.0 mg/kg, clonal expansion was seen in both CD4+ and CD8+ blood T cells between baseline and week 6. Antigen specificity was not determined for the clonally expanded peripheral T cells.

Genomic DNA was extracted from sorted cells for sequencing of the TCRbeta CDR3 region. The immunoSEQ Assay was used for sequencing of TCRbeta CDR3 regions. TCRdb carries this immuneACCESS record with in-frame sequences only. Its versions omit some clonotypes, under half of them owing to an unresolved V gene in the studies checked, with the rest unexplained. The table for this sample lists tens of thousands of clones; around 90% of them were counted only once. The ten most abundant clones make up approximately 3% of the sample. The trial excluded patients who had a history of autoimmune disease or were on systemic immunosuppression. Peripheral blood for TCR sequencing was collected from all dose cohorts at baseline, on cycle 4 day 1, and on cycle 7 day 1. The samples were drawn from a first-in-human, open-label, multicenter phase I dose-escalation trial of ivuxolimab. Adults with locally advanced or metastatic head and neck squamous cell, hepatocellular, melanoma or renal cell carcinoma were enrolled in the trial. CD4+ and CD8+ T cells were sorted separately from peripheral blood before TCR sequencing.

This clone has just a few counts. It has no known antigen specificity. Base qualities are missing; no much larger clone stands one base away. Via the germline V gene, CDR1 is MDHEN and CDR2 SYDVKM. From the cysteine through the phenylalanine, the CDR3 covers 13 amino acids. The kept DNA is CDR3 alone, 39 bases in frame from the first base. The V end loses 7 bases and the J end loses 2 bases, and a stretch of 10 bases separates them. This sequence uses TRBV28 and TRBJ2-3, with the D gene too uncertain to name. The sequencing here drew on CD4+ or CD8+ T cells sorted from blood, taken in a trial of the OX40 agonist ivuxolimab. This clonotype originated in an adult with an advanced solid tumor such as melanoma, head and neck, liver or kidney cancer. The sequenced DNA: TGTGCCAGCAAACCAGCCAACACAGATACGCAGTATTTT. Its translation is CASKPANTDTQYF.